The present T cell receptor beta chain was sequenced within a study of blood T cell repertoires in COVID-19. Allocation to cohorts depended on clinical history reported by the participants. Among Cohort 3 donors, those recovered had two negative PCRs, clearance, or symptom resolution. Libraries were prepared by immunoSEQ multiplex PCR; TCRdb keeps only in-frame clonotypes and omits some of them. The sample shows around 250,000 clones, 80% to 90% of them seen only once. The receptor was derived from a woman between 50 and 59 years old who had recovered from COVID-19. The specimen was PBMCs or T cells enriched from blood (not recorded which).

The CDR3 loop reads CASSIAKGGADTQYF. The DNA of the CDR3 is TGTGCCAGTAGTATAGCAAAAGGGGGCGCAGATACGCAGTATTTT. The J gene is TRBJ2-3, the V gene TRBV19; 7 bases match TRBD1. The junction had 5 bases not matched to a gene; V was cut back by 1 base and J by 4 bases. Looked up from germline, CDR1 is LNHDA and CDR2 is SQIVND (reference sequence). The CDR3 has 15 amino acids.